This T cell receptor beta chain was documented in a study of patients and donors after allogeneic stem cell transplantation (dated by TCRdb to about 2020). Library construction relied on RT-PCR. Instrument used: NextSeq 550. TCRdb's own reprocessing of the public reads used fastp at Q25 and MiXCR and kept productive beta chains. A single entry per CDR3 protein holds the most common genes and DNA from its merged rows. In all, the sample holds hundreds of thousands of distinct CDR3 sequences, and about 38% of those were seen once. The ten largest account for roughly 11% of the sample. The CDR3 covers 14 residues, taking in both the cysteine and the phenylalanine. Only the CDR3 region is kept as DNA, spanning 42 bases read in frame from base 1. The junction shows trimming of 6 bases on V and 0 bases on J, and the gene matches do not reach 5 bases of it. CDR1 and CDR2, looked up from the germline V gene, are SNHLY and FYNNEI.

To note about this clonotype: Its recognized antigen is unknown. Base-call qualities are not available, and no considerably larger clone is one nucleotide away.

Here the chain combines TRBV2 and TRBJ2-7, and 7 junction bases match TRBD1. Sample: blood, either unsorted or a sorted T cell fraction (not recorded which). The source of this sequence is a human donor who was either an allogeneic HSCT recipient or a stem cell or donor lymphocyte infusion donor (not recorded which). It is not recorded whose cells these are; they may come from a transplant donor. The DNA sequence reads TGTGCCAGCAGCGCAGGGACAGACTCCTACGAGCAGTACTTC. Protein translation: CASSAGTDSYEQYF.